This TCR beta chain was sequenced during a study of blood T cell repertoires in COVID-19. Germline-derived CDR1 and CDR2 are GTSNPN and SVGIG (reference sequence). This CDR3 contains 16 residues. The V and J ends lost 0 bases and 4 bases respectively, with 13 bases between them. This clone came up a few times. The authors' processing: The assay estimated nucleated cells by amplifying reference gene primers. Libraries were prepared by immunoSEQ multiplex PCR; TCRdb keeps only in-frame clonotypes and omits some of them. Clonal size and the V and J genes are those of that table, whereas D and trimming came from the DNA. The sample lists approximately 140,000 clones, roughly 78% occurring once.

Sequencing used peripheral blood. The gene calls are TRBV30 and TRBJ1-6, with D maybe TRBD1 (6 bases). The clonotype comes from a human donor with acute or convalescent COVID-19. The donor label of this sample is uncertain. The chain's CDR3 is CAWSVQQGFYNSPLHF. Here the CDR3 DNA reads TGTGCCTGGAGTGTACAGCAGGGGTTTTATAATTCACCCCTCCACTTT. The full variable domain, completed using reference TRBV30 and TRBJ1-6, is SQTIHQWPATLVQPVGSPLSLECTVEGTSNPNLYWYRQAAGRGLQLLFYSVGIGQISSEVPQNLSASRPQDRQFILSSKKLLLSDSGFYLCAWSVQQGFYNSPLHFGNGTRLTVT.